This T cell receptor beta chain is from a study of blood T cell repertoires in COVID-19. Study overall: Samples taken during acute and convalescent COVID-19 were collected in the United States, Italy and Spain. T cells, B-cell-depleted T cells, or PBMCs provided the cDNA or gDNA that served as material.

Per the original methods: Reference gene primers were amplified, and this amplification served to estimate nucleated cell counts. TCRdb's table, derived via immunoSEQ multiplex PCR, lists solely in-frame clones and lacks some. V and J calls and clone size are given by that table; D and trimming were obtained from the DNA. The data show about 150,000 clones, with roughly three quarters seen just once and roughly 8.6% held by the top ten. Germline loops: CDR1 SGHTA, CDR2 FQGNSA. The CDR3 runs 15 residues. Between the trimmed V and J ends, which lost 1 base and 4 bases, there was a span of 11 bases. This receptor was obtained from a man aged 50 to 59 with active or convalescent COVID-19. The material sequenced was peripheral blood. The V call is TRBV7-2, the J call TRBJ1-5; possibly TRBD1 for D (5 bases). CDR3 region: CASSLVSGTNQPQHF. The CDR3 coding sequence is TGTGCCAGCAGCTTAGTGTCAGGGACTAATCAGCCCCAGCATTTT.